These 10 T cell receptor beta chains were all obtained from the same sample, sequenced in a study of neoadjuvant anti-PD-1 for oral cavity cancer. The protocol was immunoSEQ multiplex PCR, while the TCRdb copy is restricted to in-frame clones and leaves out a portion. This table has about 62,000 clones, 65% to 85% appearing once. The sample here was PBMCs, taken before nivolumab (anti-PD-1) treatment. The receptors derive from a person between 40 and 80 years old with oral cavity squamous cell carcinoma.

V usage is TRBV2 and J usage is TRBJ1-2; D remains unclear. Trimming took off 6 bases at V and 0 bases at J, with 8 bases between the two ends. There are 13 residues in the CDR3. The germline V gene has CDR1 SNHLY and CDR2 FYNNEI. The CDR3 DNA sequence: TGTGCCAGCAGGTTACCCTCTAACTATGGCTACACCTTC. Amino acid sequence: CASRLPSNYGYTF. The variable domain in full, with the rest retrieved from reference TRBV2 and TRBJ1-2, is EPEVTQTPSHQVTQMGQEVILRCVPISNHLYFYWYRQILGQKVEFLVSFYNNEISEKSEIFDDQFSVERPDGSNFTLKIRSTKLEDSAMYFCASRLPSNYGYTFGSGTRLTVV.

In DNA form, the CDR3 reads TGTGCCAGTTTGCGGGGCCTGGGTCAGCCCCAGCATTTT. It yields the protein CASLRGLGQPQHF. This chain links TRBV7-8 with TRBJ1-5, with D possibly TRBD1 on 5 matching bases. The CDR3 is 13 amino acids. Between the trimmed V and J ends, which lost 9 bases and 6 bases, there was a span of 15 bases. The germline V gene encodes CDR1 SGHVS and CDR2 FQNEAQ.

V is TRBV7-9 and J is TRBJ1-2; maybe TRBD1 (6 bases). From germline, CDR1 is SEHNR and CDR2 FQNEAQ (reference sequence). V was cut by 5 bases and J by 5 bases, with 15 bases left in between. This CDR3 contains 14 residues. DNA for the CDR3: TGTGCCAGCAGCCCTAGGGGGGCGGTATATGGCTACACCTTC. As protein: CASSPRGAVYGYTF.

This chain links TRBV11-2 with TRBJ2-1; TRBD2 matches 8 bases. CDR3 length: 16 amino acids. V dropped 1 base and J dropped 4; count of bases not matched to a gene: 6. Germline loops: CDR1 SGHAT, CDR2 FQNNGV. The CDR3 protein is CASSLVLAGGYNEQFF. DNA for the CDR3: TGTGCCAGCAGCTTAGTCTTGGCGGGAGGTTACAATGAGCAGTTCTTC. The complete variable domain, with remaining parts taken from reference TRBV11-2 and TRBJ2-1, reads EAGVAQSPRYKIIEKRQSVAFWCNPISGHATLYWYQQILGQGPKLLIQFQNNGVVDDSQLPKDRFSAERLKGVDSTLKIQPAKLEDSAVYLCASSLVLAGGYNEQFFGPGTRLTVL.

This clone was seen only a few times. The chain recombines TRBV15 with TRBJ2-7, with D tentatively TRBD2 (6 bases). The CDR3 runs 15 residues. CDR1 is LNHNV, CDR2 YYDKDF, per germline (reference sequence). V was trimmed by 5 bases and J by 3 bases, leaving 17 bases between them. In DNA, the CDR3 is TGTGCCACCAGCCGGCGGGGAAGGGGAAACTACGAGCAGTACTTC. Its protein is CATSRRGRGNYEQYF.

V gene TRBV29-1 combines with J gene TRBJ2-6; the D is unclear. The CDR3 has 14 residues. V was cut by 3 bases and J by 0 bases, with 6 bases left in between. Germline lookup yields CDR1 SQVTM and CDR2 ANQGSEA. The DNA of the CDR3 is TGCAGCGTTGACGAGCCCTCTGGGGCCAACGTCCTGACTTTC. Protein sequence: CSVDEPSGANVLTF.

The gene calls are TRBV19 and TRBJ2-7; 10 bases are shared with TRBD2. The CDR3 spans 14 residues. The V and J ends lost 5 bases and 12 bases, in that order; junction bases with no gene match: 13. Germline-derived CDR1 and CDR2 are LNHDA and SQIVND (reference sequence). DNA for the CDR3: TGTGCCAGTAGTTCTTCGACTAGCGGGTCCACCTGGTACTTC. This encodes CASSSSTSGSTWYF.

The rearrangement joins TRBV6-6 to TRBJ1-1; D ambiguous. With 9 bases removed from V and 0 bases from J, the gap between germline ends came to 11 bases. The CDR3 loop spans 13 amino acids. Per germline, CDR1 MNHNY and CDR2 SVGAGI (reference sequence). The DNA for the CDR3 is TGTGCCAGTAAGGCGTATTTGAACACTGAAGCTTTCTTT. Translating gives CASKAYLNTEAFF.

This chain links TRBV28 with TRBJ1-6; 9 nucleotides match TRBD1. J was trimmed by 5 bases and V by 6 bases; bases with no gene match: 11. CDR3 length equals 17 residues. CDR1 and CDR2 (germline): MDHEN, SYDVKM. CDR3 region: CASSTDRQGGNNSPLHF. For the CDR3, the DNA is TGTGCCAGCAGCACAGACCGACAGGGGGGAAATAATTCACCCCTCCACTTT.

The CDR3 sequence is CASSLAGRGTNEKLFF. As DNA, the CDR3 is TGTGCCAGCAGCTTAGCAGGGCGGGGAACTAATGAAAAACTGTTTTTT. The chain uses TRBV7-8 and TRBJ1-4; the D is unclear. Trimming shortened V by 0 bases and J by 1 base, and 9 bases separated the two germline ends. This CDR3 region has 16 residues. Germline V gene data show CDR1 as SGHVS and CDR2 as FQNEAQ.